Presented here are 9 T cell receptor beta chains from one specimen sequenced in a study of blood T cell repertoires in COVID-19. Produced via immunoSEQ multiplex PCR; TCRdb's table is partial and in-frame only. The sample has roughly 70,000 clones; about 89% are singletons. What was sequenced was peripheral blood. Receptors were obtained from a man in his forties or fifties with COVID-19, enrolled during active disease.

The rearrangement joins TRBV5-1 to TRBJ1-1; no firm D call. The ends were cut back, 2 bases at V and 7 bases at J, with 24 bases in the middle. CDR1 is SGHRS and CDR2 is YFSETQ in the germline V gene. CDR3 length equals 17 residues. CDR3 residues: CASSFSAATLSSGEAFF. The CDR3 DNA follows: TGCGCCAGCAGCTTCTCAGCGGCCACCCTCTCATCCGGTGAAGCTTTCTTT.

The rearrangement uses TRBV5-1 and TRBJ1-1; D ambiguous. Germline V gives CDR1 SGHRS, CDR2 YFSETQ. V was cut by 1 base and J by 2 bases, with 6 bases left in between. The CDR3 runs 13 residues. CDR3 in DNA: TGCGCCAGCAGCTTGCGGGTAAACACTGAAGCTTTCTTT. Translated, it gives CASSLRVNTEAFF.

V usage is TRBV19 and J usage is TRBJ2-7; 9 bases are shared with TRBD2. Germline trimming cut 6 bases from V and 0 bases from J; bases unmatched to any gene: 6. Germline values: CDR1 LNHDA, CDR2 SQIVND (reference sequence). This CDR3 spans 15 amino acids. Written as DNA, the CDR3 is TGTGCCAGTAGGTTAAGCGGGAGGCCCTCCTACGAGCAGTACTTC. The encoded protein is CASRLSGRPSYEQYF.

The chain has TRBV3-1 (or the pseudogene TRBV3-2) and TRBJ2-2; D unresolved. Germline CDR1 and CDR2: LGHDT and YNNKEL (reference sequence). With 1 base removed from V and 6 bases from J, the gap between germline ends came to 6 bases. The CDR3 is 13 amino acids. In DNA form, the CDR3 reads TGTGCCAGCAGCCAAGTATGGCCCGGGGAGCTGTTTTTT. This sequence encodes CASSQVWPGELFF.

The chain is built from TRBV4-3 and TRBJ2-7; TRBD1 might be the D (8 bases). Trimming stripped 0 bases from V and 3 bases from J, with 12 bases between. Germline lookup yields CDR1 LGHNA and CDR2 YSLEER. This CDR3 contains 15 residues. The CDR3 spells CASSQENRGGYEQYF. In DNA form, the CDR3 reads TGCGCCAGCAGCCAAGAAAACAGGGGGGGCTACGAGCAGTACTTC.

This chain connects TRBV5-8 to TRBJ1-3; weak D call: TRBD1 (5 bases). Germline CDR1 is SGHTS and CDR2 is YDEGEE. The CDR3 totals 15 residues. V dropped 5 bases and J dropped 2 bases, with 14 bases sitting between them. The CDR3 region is CASSPGGVPGNTIYF. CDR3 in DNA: TGTGCCAGCAGTCCTGGAGGGGTCCCTGGAAACACCATATATTTT.

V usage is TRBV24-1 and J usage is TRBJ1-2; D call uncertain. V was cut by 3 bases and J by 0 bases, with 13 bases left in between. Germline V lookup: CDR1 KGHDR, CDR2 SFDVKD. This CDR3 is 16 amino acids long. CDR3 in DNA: TGTGCCACCAGTGATCCCCAGGCGTCCTCTAACTATGGCTACACCTTC. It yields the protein CATSDPQASSNYGYTF.

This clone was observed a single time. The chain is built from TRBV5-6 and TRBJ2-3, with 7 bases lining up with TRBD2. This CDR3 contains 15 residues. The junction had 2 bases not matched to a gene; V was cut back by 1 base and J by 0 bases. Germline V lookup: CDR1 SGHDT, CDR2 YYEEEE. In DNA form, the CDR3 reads TGTGCCAGCAGCTTGCGGGGGGTTAGCACAGATACGCAGTATTTT. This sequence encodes CASSLRGVSTDTQYF.

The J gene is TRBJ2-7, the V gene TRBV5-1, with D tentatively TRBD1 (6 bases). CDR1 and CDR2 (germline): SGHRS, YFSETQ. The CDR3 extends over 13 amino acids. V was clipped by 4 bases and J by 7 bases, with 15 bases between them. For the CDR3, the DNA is TGCGCCAGCAGCCGACAGGAACCTGAGGAGCAGTACTTC. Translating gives CASSRQEPEEQYF. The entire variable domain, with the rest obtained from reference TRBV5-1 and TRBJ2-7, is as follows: KAGVTQTPRYLIKTRGQQVTLSCSPISGHRSVSWYQQTPGQGLQFLFEYFSETQRNKGNFPGRFSGRQFSNSRSEMNVSTLELGDSALYLCASSRQEPEEQYFGPGTRLTVT.